This entry is about one T cell receptor (beta chain). Its antigen is not known. This entry comes from a study of T cell responses to AZD1222 COVID-19 vaccine. Profiling relied on immunoSEQ multiplex PCR, and the TCRdb table lists in-frame clones only, not all of them. The table has 65,000 to 85,000 clones, around 85% seen once. Notes on the study in general: Only five or six individuals given AZD1222 were seropositive at baseline. Females outnumbered males among donors, who were mostly white British; clonal diversity was possibly underestimated. Spike-specific TCR repertoires showed rising breadth and depth after two AZD1222 doses.

Per germline, CDR1 SGDLS and CDR2 YYNGEE. V shed 4 bases, J shed 8 bases, and the junction held 11 bases outside the gene matches. The CDR3 runs to 15 residues. The source material was peripheral blood, sampled 28 days after the second AZD1222 dose. The receptor comes from an adult who received the AZD1222 COVID-19 vaccine. The rearrangement joins TRBV9 to TRBJ2-1; 8 bases align to TRBD1. The CDR3, as DNA: TGTGCCAGCAGCCCCCGGACAGGGAAAGGAGATGAGCAGTTCTTC. Protein product: CASSPRTGKGDEQFF.